This T cell receptor beta chain was retrieved from a study of T cell responses to AZD1222 COVID-19 vaccine. The study, taken as a whole, reports: Spike as a whole was targeted by vaccine-associated CD4 TCRs, dominant at 160-218 and 743-854.

A word on this clone: What it binds is unknown.

The CDR3 runs 14 residues. V was pared by 3 bases and J by 4 bases, with 2 bases of the junction left unmatched. The V gene's germline CDR1 is SGDLS and CDR2 YYNGEE. Libraries were prepared by immunoSEQ multiplex PCR; TCRdb keeps only in-frame clonotypes and omits some of them. The sample records some 130,000 clones, more than 85% being singletons. The receptor's source is an adult who received the AZD1222 COVID-19 vaccine. Material: peripheral blood, obtained 28 days after the second AZD1222 dose. The chain carries TRBV9 and TRBJ2-4, with 9 bases that match TRBD1. The CDR3 here is CASSAGTGKNIQYF. Written as DNA, the CDR3 is TGTGCCAGCAGCGCCGGGACAGGGAAAAACATTCAGTACTTC.